Detailed here is one T cell receptor beta chain. What it recognizes is unknown. This entry is derived from a study of shared clonotypes between healthy human individuals. At the deep level, the assay was run. The input for sorted-subset replicate PCRs was around 0.2 ug DNA, around 27,000 T cell genomes. TCRdb's table, derived via immunoSEQ multiplex PCR, lists solely in-frame clones and lacks some. This table has about 2 million clones, roughly 95% appearing once. Selected positively for CCR7 and CD45RO-negative, naive CD8 cells excluded terminally differentiated effector memory CD45RA+ cells. Study-level results: The study drew on few donors, limiting represented genetic and exposure-history diversity. Compared with memory subsets, naive subsets generally had larger estimated richness.

The sequencing sample was made of naive CD8+ T cells sorted from blood. This TCR derives from a man aged 18 to 29 in good health.

CDR3 protein: CASSSDRDRDTQYF. DNA of the CDR3: TGTGCCAGCAGTTCAGACCGGGACAGAGATACGCAGTATTTT. J is TRBJ2-3 and V is TRBV6-5; TRBD1 aligns across 7 bases. CDR1 is MNHEY and CDR2 is SVGAGI in the germline V gene. This CDR3 contains 14 residues. V was pared by 4 bases and J by 5 bases, with 6 bases of the junction left unmatched.